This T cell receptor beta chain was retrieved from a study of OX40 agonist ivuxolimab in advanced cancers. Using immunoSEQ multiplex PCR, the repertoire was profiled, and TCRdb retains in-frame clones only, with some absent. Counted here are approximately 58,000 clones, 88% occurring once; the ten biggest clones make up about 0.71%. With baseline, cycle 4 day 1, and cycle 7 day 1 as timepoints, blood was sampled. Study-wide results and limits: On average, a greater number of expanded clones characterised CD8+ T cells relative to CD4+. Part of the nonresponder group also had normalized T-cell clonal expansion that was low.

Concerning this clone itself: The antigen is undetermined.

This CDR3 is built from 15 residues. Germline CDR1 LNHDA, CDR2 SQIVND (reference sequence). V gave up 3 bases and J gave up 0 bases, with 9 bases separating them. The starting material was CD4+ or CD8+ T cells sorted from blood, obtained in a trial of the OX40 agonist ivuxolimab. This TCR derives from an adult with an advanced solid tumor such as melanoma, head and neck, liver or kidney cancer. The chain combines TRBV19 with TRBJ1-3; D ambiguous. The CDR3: CASSMSRSSGNTIYF. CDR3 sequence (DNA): TGTGCCAGTAGTATGTCCCGGTCCTCTGGAAACACCATATATTTT.